This TCR beta chain emerged from a study of T cell responses to AZD1222 COVID-19 vaccine. General observations from the study: The span of vaccine-associated CD4 TCRs extended across spike, with dominance at 160-218 and 743-854.

CDR1 SGHVS and CDR2 FQNEAQ come from the germline V gene. This CDR3 has 14 residues. V shed 2 bases and J shed 1 base, with 8 bases lying between them. Some clones are missing from TCRdb's copy, which holds only in-frame ones; the method was immunoSEQ multiplex PCR. The profile covers approximately 100,000 clones, with about nine tenths appearing a single time and roughly 7% taken by the ten largest. Concerning this clone: Its target is unknown.

The clonotype comes from an adult in good health. The specimen was peripheral blood, collected on day 0 of AZD1222 vaccination. The chain links TRBV7-8 to TRBJ1-1, with D unresolved. The CDR3 here is CASSLRSANTEAFF. Written as DNA, the CDR3 is TGTGCCAGCAGCTTAAGATCCGCGAACACTGAAGCTTTCTTT.